Reported below is one T cell receptor beta chain. V was shortened by 5 bases and J by 1 base, with 12 bases between the two germline ends. CDR1 is ENHRY and CDR2 is SYGVKD in the germline V gene. CDR3 length: 14 residues. This table comes from immunoSEQ multiplex PCR, and its TCRdb copy is limited to in-frame clones, with some not included. In the table there are around 76,000 clones, 80% to 90% of which are singletons. The data derive from a study of OX40 agonist ivuxolimab in advanced cancers. The clonotype originates from an adult with an advanced solid tumor such as melanoma, head and neck, liver or kidney cancer. The material sequenced was CD4+ or CD8+ T cells sorted from blood, taken in a trial of the OX40 agonist ivuxolimab. The chain carries TRBV10-3 and TRBJ2-7, with unresolved D. DNA for the CDR3: TGTGCCATCAGTTCAGGAGACGCTTCCTACGAGCAGTACTTC. Translation gives CAISSGDASYEQYF.